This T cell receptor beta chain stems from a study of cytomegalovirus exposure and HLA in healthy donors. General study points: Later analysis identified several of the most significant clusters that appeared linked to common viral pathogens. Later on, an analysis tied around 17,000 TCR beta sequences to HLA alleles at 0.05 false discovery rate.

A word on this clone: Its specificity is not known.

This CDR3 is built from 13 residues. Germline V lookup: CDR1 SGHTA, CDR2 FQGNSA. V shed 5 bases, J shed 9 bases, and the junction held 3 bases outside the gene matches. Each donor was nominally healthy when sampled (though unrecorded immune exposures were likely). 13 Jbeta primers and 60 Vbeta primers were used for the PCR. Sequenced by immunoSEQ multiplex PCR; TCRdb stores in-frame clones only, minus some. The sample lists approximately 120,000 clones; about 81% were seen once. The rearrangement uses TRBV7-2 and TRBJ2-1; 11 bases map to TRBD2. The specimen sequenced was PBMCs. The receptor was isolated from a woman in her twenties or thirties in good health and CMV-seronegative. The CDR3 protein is CASSGTSGTEQFF. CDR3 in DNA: TGTGCCAGCAGCGGGACTAGCGGTACTGAGCAGTTCTTC.